Following are 21 T cell receptor beta chains from one sample sequenced in a study of blood T cell repertoires in COVID-19. Using immunoSEQ multiplex PCR, the repertoire was profiled, and TCRdb retains in-frame clones only, with some absent. The sample yields over 200,000 clones, 70% to 90% seen once. The sample taken for sequencing was peripheral blood. These receptors were taken from a human donor in a cohort sampled during active COVID-19.

The rearrangement uses TRBV4-3 and TRBJ2-7, with TRBD2 identical over 8 bases. V shed 4 bases, J shed 1 base, and the junction held 6 bases outside the gene matches. The CDR3 covers 15 residues. Germline V gene sequence: CDR1 LGHNA, CDR2 YSLEER. In DNA form, the CDR3 reads TGCGCCAGCAGCCCGGGGAGCGGGGGATCCTACGAGCAGTACTTC. Translating it yields CASSPGSGGSYEQYF.

The chain is built from TRBV3-1 (or the pseudogene TRBV3-2) and TRBJ2-7; 12 bases map to TRBD2. CDR3 length: 16 residues. Germline V gene data show CDR1 as LGHDT and CDR2 as YNNKEL (reference sequence). The junction had 2 bases not matched to a gene; V was cut back by 0 bases and J by 2 bases. The CDR3 loop is CASSQDTSGRTYEQYF. The DNA for the CDR3 is TGTGCCAGCAGCCAAGATACTAGCGGGAGGACCTACGAGCAGTACTTC.

This chain joins TRBV6-5 and TRBJ1-5, with D uncertain. The CDR3 totals 13 residues. Trimming took off 2 bases at V and 4 bases at J, with 6 bases between the two ends. Germline V gene lookup returns CDR1 MNHEY and CDR2 SVGAGI. The DNA of the CDR3 is TGTGCCAGCAGTTACACTAAGAATCAGCCCCAGCATTTT. Encoded protein: CASSYTKNQPQHF.

Only one count was recorded for this clone. This chain uses TRBV25-1 with TRBJ1-6; 8 bases line up with TRBD1. The ends lost 6 bases at V and 5 bases at J; junction bases unmatched: 6. The CDR3 consists of 15 residues. Germline-derived CDR1 and CDR2 are MGHDK and SYGVNS. Written as DNA, the CDR3 is TGTGCCAGCAGAGACCTACAGGGGGATAATTCACCCCTCCACTTT. Translation: CASRDLQGDNSPLHF.

This chain connects TRBV7-2 to TRBJ1-5; 11 bases agree with TRBD1. Germline lookup yields CDR1 SGHTA and CDR2 FQGNSA. The V segment lost 5 bases and the J segment 7 bases; nucleotides outside the gene matches: 13. The CDR3 sequence is 17 residues long. CDR3 amino acids: CASSPPPGTGGRQPQHF. The CDR3 region has the DNA TGTGCCAGCAGCCCTCCCCCCGGGACAGGGGGAAGGCAGCCCCAGCATTTT.

This chain connects TRBV2 to TRBJ1-2, with TRBD1 identical over 10 bases. V lost 8 bases to trimming and J lost 8 bases; unmatched junction nucleotides: 11. Germline CDR1 is SNHLY and CDR2 is FYNNEI. This CDR3 region has 14 residues. The CDR3, as DNA: TGTGCCAGCGCCCGCTCGACAGGGGGCATCGGCTACACCTTC. As protein: CASARSTGGIGYTF.

The chain links TRBV7-9 to TRBJ2-7, with D tentatively TRBD1 (5 bases). The CDR3 is 18 amino acids. Trimming took 1 base from V and 6 from J, leaving 25 bases between them. Germline-derived CDR1 and CDR2 are SEHNR and FQNEAQ (reference sequence). CDR3 nucleotides: TGTGCCAGCAGCTTAGGACTTAGGCGGACAAACACCTTGAGCGAGCAGTACTTC. This encodes CASSLGLRRTNTLSEQYF.

This clone was seen only once. The chain carries TRBV12-5 and TRBJ1-4; perhaps TRBD1 as D (5 bases). CDR1 and CDR2 (germline): LGHNT, FRNRAP. Trimming stripped 4 bases from V and 0 bases from J, with 15 bases between. The CDR3 contains 17 residues. The chain's CDR3 is CASGSWGGWATNEKLFF. Here the CDR3 DNA reads TGTGCTAGTGGTTCATGGGGGGGTTGGGCAACTAATGAAAAACTGTTTTTT.

The chain has TRBV9 and TRBJ2-7; tentative D call: TRBD2 (5 bases). The CDR3 contains 14 residues. Trimming cost V 4 bases and J 0 bases, with 11 bases left between them. CDR1 and CDR2 (germline): SGDLS, YYNGEE. CDR3 loop: CASSNIAHSYEQYF. Here the CDR3 DNA reads TGTGCCAGCAGCAACATAGCGCACTCCTACGAGCAGTACTTC.

The V and J genes are TRBV10-3 and TRBJ1-1, with a weak D call TRBD1 (5 bases). Germline loops: CDR1 ENHRY, CDR2 SYGVKD. The CDR3 has 15 amino acids. The V end was cut by 5 bases, the J end by 3 bases, with 16 bases between. CDR3 sequence (DNA): TGTGCCATCAGTTCGGAAGGGGTACGGGACACTGAAGCTTTCTTT. Amino acid sequence: CAISSEGVRDTEAFF.

In this sample, this clone turned up once. The same CDR3 also results from other DNA sequences found in this sample. V gene TRBV5-6 combines with J gene TRBJ1-2, with 7 nucleotides matching TRBD1. In germline, CDR1 is SGHDT, CDR2 YYEEEE. The length of the CDR3 is 13 residues. V shed 0 bases, J shed 8 bases, and the junction held 4 bases outside the gene matches. CDR3 loop: CASSLGQGDGYTF. In DNA form, the CDR3 reads TGTGCCAGCAGCTTGGGACAGGGAGACGGCTACACCTTC.

The chain couples TRBV30 to TRBJ2-3, with 7 nucleotides matching TRBD1. CDR3 length equals 13 residues. Per the germline V gene, CDR1 is GTSNPN and CDR2 is SVGIG (reference sequence). With 5 bases clipped from V and 10 bases from J, the junction kept 12 bases outside the gene matches. The CDR3 sequence: CAWAGGEGVAQYF. The CDR3 DNA sequence: TGTGCCTGGGCAGGGGGTGAAGGGGTTGCGCAGTATTTT.

This chain joins TRBV10-3 and TRBJ1-6; tentatively, D is TRBD1 (6 bases). The CDR3 sequence is 17 residues long. Germline CDR1 and CDR2: ENHRY and SYGVKD. V was trimmed by 3 bases and J by 5 bases, leaving 17 bases between them. CDR3 residues: CAISDSGGRGDNSPLHF. Written as DNA, the CDR3 is TGTGCCATCAGTGACAGCGGGGGGCGGGGAGATAATTCACCCCTCCACTTT.

V usage is TRBV18 and J usage is TRBJ2-7; D ambiguous. This CDR3 region has 14 residues. In germline, CDR1 is KGHSH, CDR2 LQKENI. V gave up 4 bases and J gave up 2 bases, with 12 bases separating them. The CDR3: CASSQSLGPYEQYF. CDR3 DNA sequence: TGTGCCAGCTCACAGAGTCTGGGCCCCTACGAGCAGTACTTC. The variable domain in full, completed from reference TRBV18 and TRBJ2-7, reads NAGVMQNPRHLVRRRGQEARLRCSPMKGHSHVYWYRQLPEEGLKFMVYLQKENIIDESGMPKERFSAEFPKEGPSILRIQQVVRGDSAAYFCASSQSLGPYEQYFGPGTRLTVT.

The chain joins TRBV24-1 to TRBJ1-1; D is uncertain. Deletions cut 1 base from V and 6 bases from J, with 5 bases between. The CDR3 length is 12 residues. Germline lookup yields CDR1 KGHDR and CDR2 SFDVKD. The CDR3 sequence is CATSDFGSEAFF. The CDR3 bases are TGTGCCACCAGTGATTTCGGTTCTGAAGCTTTCTTT.

This clone was seen just once. This chain connects TRBV6-5 to TRBJ1-2, with a weak D call TRBD1 (5 bases). The V gene's germline CDR1 is MNHEY and CDR2 SVGAGI. The CDR3 is 15 residues long. The V end lost 7 bases, the J end lost 0 bases, and 15 bases lay between the germline ends. The DNA for the CDR3 is TGTGCCAGCACCCTGACGGGGGGATCTAACTATGGCTACACCTTC. Translated: CASTLTGGSNYGYTF.

This clone was seen a handful of times. The V gene is TRBV6-5, the J gene TRBJ1-3; tentative D call: TRBD1 (5 bases). V dropped 2 bases and J dropped 3 bases, with 8 bases sitting between them. The CDR3 covers 14 residues. The germline V gene encodes CDR1 MNHEY and CDR2 SVGAGI. The CDR3 DNA reads TGTGCCAGCAGTTACAGGGGCAGTGGAAACACCATATATTTT. It translates to CASSYRGSGNTIYF.

The V call is TRBV27, the J call TRBJ2-7; 7 bases line up with TRBD1. Looked up from germline, CDR1 is MNHEY and CDR2 is SMNVEV (reference sequence). The CDR3 loop spans 12 amino acids. J was trimmed by 6 bases and V by 3 bases; bases with no gene match: 2. This CDR3 is CASSLRGREQYF. In DNA form, the CDR3 reads TGTGCCAGCAGTTTGAGGGGGCGCGAGCAGTACTTC.

The chain employs TRBV18 and TRBJ1-3, with 7 bases that match TRBD1. CDR3 length: 15 amino acids. The V and J ends lost 5 bases and 1 base, in that order; junction bases with no gene match: 5. CDR1 and CDR2 (germline): KGHSH, LQKENI. This chain's CDR3 is CASSLRQGSGNTIYF. The CDR3 nucleotides are TGTGCCAGCTCATTACGACAGGGTTCTGGAAACACCATATATTTT.

This clone has just one count. The rearrangement links TRBV5-1 to TRBJ2-3; 8 bases fit TRBD2. The CDR3 consists of 17 residues. V gave up 2 bases and J gave up 3 bases; unmatched junction bases: 11. Germline V lookup: CDR1 SGHRS, CDR2 YFSETQ. The CDR3 here is CASSFTTSGGGTDTQYF. The DNA of the CDR3 is TGCGCCAGCAGCTTCACCACGAGCGGGGGAGGGACAGATACGCAGTATTTT. Complete variable domain (other parts from reference TRBV5-1 and TRBJ2-3): KAGVTQTPRYLIKTRGQQVTLSCSPISGHRSVSWYQQTPGQGLQFLFEYFSETQRNKGNFPGRFSGRQFSNSRSEMNVSTLELGDSALYLCASSFTTSGGGTDTQYFGPGTRLTVL.

V is TRBV6-4 and J is TRBJ1-4; D remains ambiguous. The germline V and J ends were trimmed by 4 bases and 0 bases, with 9 bases remaining between them. The CDR3 extends over 15 amino acids. Germline V CDR1 and CDR2: MRHNA, SNTAGT. The DNA of the CDR3 is TGTGCCAGCAGTGCGGAACTATCAACTAATGAAAAACTGTTTTTT. Amino acid sequence: CASSAELSTNEKLFF.